One and the same sample provided the 30 T cell receptor beta chains below, sequenced in a study of blood T cell repertoires in COVID-19. The protocol was immunoSEQ multiplex PCR, while the TCRdb copy is restricted to in-frame clones and leaves out a portion. Among fewer than 250,000 clones, approximately 86% were seen once, and the ten largest hold about 1.1%. What was sequenced was peripheral blood. Receptors were obtained from a man aged 30-40 years with acute or convalescent COVID-19.

This clone was detected only once. The genes are TRBV13 and TRBJ1-4; tentative D call: TRBD1 (5 bases). CDR3 length equals 15 residues. The V and J ends lost 1 base and 4 bases respectively, with 10 bases between them. Germline V gene data show CDR1 as PRHDT and CDR2 as FYEKMQ (reference sequence). DNA for the CDR3: TGTGCCAGCAGCTTAGCTAGGACATTTAATGAAAAACTGTTTTTT. This codes for CASSLARTFNEKLFF. Using reference TRBV13 and TRBJ1-4 for the parts outside the CDR3, the full variable domain is AAGVIQSPRHLIKEKRETATLKCYPIPRHDTVYWYQQGPGQDPQFLISFYEKMQSDKGSIPDRFSAQQFSDYHSELNMSSLELGDSALYFCASSLARTFNEKLFFGSGTQLSVL.

The genes are TRBV5-4 and TRBJ2-7; D is perhaps TRBD2 (5 bases). V lost 3 bases and J lost 4, with 8 bases in between. Germline-derived CDR1 and CDR2 are SGHNT and YYREEE (reference sequence). The CDR3 is 12 amino acids. The DNA for the CDR3 is TGTGCCAGCAGCTCCGGGATTTACGAGCAGTACTTC. It is translated as CASSSGIYEQYF.

J is TRBJ1-3 and V is TRBV12-3 or TRBV12-4, with a weak D call TRBD1 (6 bases). This CDR3 contains 11 residues. V was shortened by 5 bases and J by 15 bases, with 14 bases between the two germline ends. CDR3 residues: CASSGHREAYF. CDR3 nucleotides: TGTGCCAGCAGTGGGCACAGGGAAGCATATTTT.

The chain joins TRBV30 to TRBJ1-2; 9 positions agree with TRBD1. The germline V gene encodes CDR1 GTSNPN and CDR2 SVGIG (reference sequence). CDR3 length: 15 amino acids. V shed 4 bases, J shed 4 bases, and the junction held 10 bases outside the gene matches. CDR3 bases: TGTGCCTGGACCTCAAAGGACAGGGGATTCTATGGCTACACCTTC. Protein: CAWTSKDRGFYGYTF. The full variable domain, its missing parts supplied by reference TRBV30 and TRBJ1-2, is SQTIHQWPATLVQPVGSPLSLECTVEGTSNPNLYWYRQAAGRGLQLLFYSVGIGQISSEVPQNLSASRPQDRQFILSSKKLLLSDSGFYLCAWTSKDRGFYGYTFGSGTRLTVV.

This clone has only one observation. This sequence joins TRBV7-9 and TRBJ2-7, with a weak D call TRBD2 (5 bases). The germline V gene has CDR1 SEHNR and CDR2 FQNEAQ (reference sequence). Trimming pared 5 bases from V and 13 bases from J, leaving 18 bases between. CDR3 length: 12 amino acids. This CDR3 reads CASSQEDRTGYF. CDR3 DNA sequence: TGTGCCAGCAGCCAGGAGGATCGGACCGGCTACTTC.

This sequence joins TRBV7-2 and TRBJ1-1, with TRBD1 matching over 10 bases. Per the germline V gene, CDR1 is SGHTA and CDR2 is FQGNSA. The CDR3 has 15 amino acids. The J segment lost 5 bases and the V segment lost 4 bases, leaving 7 bases of the junction unmatched. The CDR3 coding sequence is TGTGCCAGCAGCTCCGGGACAGGGGTTTCGACTGAAGCTTTCTTT. Translated: CASSSGTGVSTEAFF.

V usage is TRBV28 and J usage is TRBJ1-3; 7 nucleotides align to TRBD1. Trimming cost V 3 bases and J 4 bases; bases outside gene matches: 3. The CDR3 totals 14 residues. The germline V gene has CDR1 MDHEN and CDR2 SYDVKM. The CDR3 DNA is TGTGCCAGCAGTTTCCTGGACAGGGGAAACACCATATATTTT. The encoded protein is CASSFLDRGNTIYF.

V is TRBV5-1 and J is TRBJ1-4, with D perhaps TRBD1 (6 bases). With 0 bases removed from V and 5 bases from J, the gap between germline ends came to 11 bases. This CDR3 region has 15 residues. Germline CDR1 is SGHRS and CDR2 is YFSETQ. CDR3 region: CASSLDPGANEKLFF. The CDR3 nucleotides read TGCGCCAGCAGCTTGGACCCAGGGGCCAATGAAAAACTGTTTTTT.

The chain uses TRBV6-5 and TRBJ2-2; 8 bases line up with TRBD1. This CDR3 is 14 amino acids long. Trimming cost V 9 bases and J 4 bases; bases outside gene matches: 7. Germline CDR1 is MNHEY and CDR2 is SVGAGI. This CDR3 is CASYRQGFTGELFF. CDR3 DNA: TGTGCCAGTTACCGACAGGGGTTCACCGGGGAGCTGTTTTTT.

This chain uses TRBV7-2 with TRBJ1-5, with a weak D call TRBD1 (6 bases). Germline CDR1 and CDR2: SGHTA and FQGNSA. The V gene lost 5 bases and the J gene lost 4 bases, with 15 bases spanning the gap. The CDR3 is 15 residues long. CDR3: CASSPGQNGNQPQHF. CDR3 coding DNA: TGTGCCAGCAGCCCAGGACAGAACGGAAATCAGCCCCAGCATTTT.

This rearrangement joins TRBV19 to TRBJ1-5; D call uncertain. This CDR3 has 15 amino acids. Trimming cost V 1 base and J 1 base, with 8 bases left between them. The germline V gene encodes CDR1 LNHDA and CDR2 SQIVND (reference sequence). CDR3 sequence reads: CASSIVTESNQPQHF. CDR3 nucleotides: TGTGCCAGTAGTATAGTTACGGAGAGCAATCAGCCCCAGCATTTT.

This rearrangement joins TRBV2 to TRBJ1-2; no firm D call. Trimming took 2 bases from V and 0 from J, leaving 4 bases between them. The CDR3 loop spans 13 amino acids. Germline lookup yields CDR1 SNHLY and CDR2 FYNNEI. The DNA for the CDR3 is TGTGCCAGCAGTGAACATCCTAACTATGGCTACACCTTC. Its protein product is CASSEHPNYGYTF.

The chain couples TRBV28 to TRBJ1-2; no firm D call. Trimming stripped 2 bases from V and 2 bases from J, with 6 bases between. From germline, CDR1 is MDHEN and CDR2 SYDVKM. The CDR3 extends over 13 amino acids. The DNA of the CDR3 is TGTGCCAGCAGTTTAACTTTAAACTATGGCTACACCTTC. This gives the protein CASSLTLNYGYTF.

The J gene is TRBJ2-7, the V gene TRBV20-1, with no clear D. Deletions cut 3 bases from V and 4 bases from J, with 16 bases between. This CDR3 spans 14 amino acids. Per germline, CDR1 DFQATT and CDR2 SNEGSKA (reference sequence). The CDR3 bases are TGCAGTGCTAGTCTTACCGGGTCGATATACGAGCAGTACTTC. This encodes CSASLTGSIYEQYF.

The chain couples TRBV6-5 to TRBJ2-7; TRBD1 aligns across 9 bases. V dropped 8 bases and J dropped 0; count of bases not matched to a gene: 5. CDR1 and CDR2 from the germline V gene are MNHEY and SVGAGI. CDR3 length: 14 amino acids. Written as DNA, the CDR3 is TGTGCCAGCGGGGGACAGGGCCGCTCCTACGAGCAGTACTTC. Its protein is CASGGQGRSYEQYF.

The chain carries TRBV2 and TRBJ2-7; no firm D call. CDR1 is SNHLY and CDR2 is FYNNEI in the germline V gene. There are 14 residues in the CDR3. The ends were cut back, 6 bases at V and 6 bases at J, with 18 bases in the middle. In nucleotides, the CDR3 is TGTGCCAGCAGCCAATGGGCACCCTCGGCCGAGCAGTACTTC. It yields the protein CASSQWAPSAEQYF.

This chain connects TRBV4-1 to TRBJ2-7; 10 bases map to TRBD2. V dropped 1 base and J dropped 4; count of bases not matched to a gene: 7. This CDR3 spans 16 amino acids. CDR1 is MGHRA and CDR2 is YSYEKL in the germline V gene. The CDR3 loop reads CASSQGVGSGGYEQYF. As DNA, the CDR3 is TGCGCCAGCAGCCAAGGGGTGGGTAGCGGGGGGTACGAGCAGTACTTC.

V gene TRBV30 combines with J gene TRBJ1-4; D is ambiguous. V was cut by 5 bases and J by 0 bases, with 7 bases left in between. CDR3 length: 13 amino acids. The germline V gene encodes CDR1 GTSNPN and CDR2 SVGIG (reference sequence). This CDR3 reads CAWRGATNEKLFF. The CDR3 coding sequence is TGTGCCTGGCGGGGAGCAACTAATGAAAAACTGTTTTTT. The variable domain in full, with the rest retrieved from reference TRBV30 and TRBJ1-4, is SQTIHQWPATLVQPVGSPLSLECTVEGTSNPNLYWYRQAAGRGLQLLFYSVGIGQISSEVPQNLSASRPQDRQFILSSKKLLLSDSGFYLCAWRGATNEKLFFGSGTQLSVL.

The rearrangement links TRBV10-3 to TRBJ1-3; D is undetermined. CDR1 and CDR2 from the germline V gene are ENHRY and SYGVKD. CDR3 length: 15 residues. The germline V and J ends were trimmed by 7 bases and 3 bases, with 16 bases remaining between them. For the CDR3, the DNA is TGTGCCATCAACCCCGGGTCGGGGATTGGAAACACCATATATTTT. This codes for CAINPGSGIGNTIYF.

This clone was counted a few times. The chain employs TRBV10-1 and TRBJ1-1, with a weak D call TRBD1 (5 bases). V was cut by 2 bases and J by 2 bases, with 12 bases left in between. There are 15 residues in the CDR3. The germline V gene has CDR1 WNHNN and CDR2 SYGVQD (reference sequence). This chain's CDR3 is CASSERQGSNTEAFF. CDR3 coding DNA: TGCGCCAGCAGTGAGAGGCAGGGATCTAACACTGAAGCTTTCTTT.

This chain connects TRBV24-1 to TRBJ2-1; tentatively, D is TRBD2 (6 bases). Trimming left V 1 base short and J 9 bases short, with 18 bases between. Looked up from germline, CDR1 is KGHDR and CDR2 is SFDVKD. The CDR3 spans 16 residues. The CDR3 region is CATSDFASVVHSEQFF. The DNA of the CDR3 is TGTGCCACCAGTGATTTTGCTAGCGTCGTTCACAGTGAGCAGTTCTTC.

The J gene is TRBJ2-1, the V gene TRBV6-1; 8 nucleotides line up with TRBD2. V dropped 2 bases and J dropped 9; count of bases not matched to a gene: 9. Looked up from germline, CDR1 is MNHNS and CDR2 is SASEGT. CDR3 length: 15 residues. Written as DNA, the CDR3 is TGTGCCAGCAGTGAACGAAGCGGGAGTCTGGGTGAGCAGTTCTTC. As protein: CASSERSGSLGEQFF.

The CDR3 nucleotides read TGTGCCAGCAGCCCCCCCGACAGCATCTACGAGCAGTACTTC. Its translation: CASSPPDSIYEQYF. The rearrangement joins TRBV7-2 to TRBJ2-7; D is perhaps TRBD1 (5 bases). CDR1 is SGHTA, CDR2 FQGNSA, per germline. V lost 5 bases to trimming and J lost 3 bases, with 14 bases between them. The CDR3 is 14 amino acids.

This sequence joins TRBV9 and TRBJ2-1; TRBD2 matches at 10 bases. The V segment lost 3 bases and the J segment 15 bases; nucleotides outside the gene matches: 9. This CDR3 spans 13 amino acids. Germline V gene data show CDR1 as SGDLS and CDR2 as YYNGEE. The CDR3 here is CASSGSSGRETFF. The CDR3 DNA reads as TGTGCCAGCAGCGGATCCAGCGGGAGGGAGACGTTCTTC.

The V gene is TRBV7-9, the J gene TRBJ1-2; no clear D. This CDR3 comprises 13 residues. Germline lookup yields CDR1 SEHNR and CDR2 FQNEAQ (reference sequence). Trimming pared 0 bases from V and 8 bases from J, leaving 10 bases between. CDR3 sequence: CASSLARGVGYTF. CDR3 sequence (DNA): TGTGCCAGCAGCTTAGCACGGGGTGTCGGCTACACCTTC. The full variable domain, with the rest looked up from reference TRBV7-9 and TRBJ1-2, is DTGVSQNPRHKITKRGQNVTFRCDPISEHNRLYWYRQTLGQGPEFLTYFQNEAQLEKSRLLSDRFSAERPKGSFSTLEIQRTEQGDSAMYLCASSLARGVGYTFGSGTRLTVV.

The V gene is TRBV5-1, the J gene TRBJ2-4; D not certain. In germline, CDR1 is SGHRS, CDR2 YFSETQ. There are 15 residues in the CDR3. V was cut by 3 bases and J by 6 bases, with 16 bases left in between. CDR3 region: CASSSNPTGTNIQYF. The CDR3 DNA reads as TGCGCCAGCAGCTCTAATCCGACTGGTACAAACATTCAGTACTTC.

V and J are TRBV7-8 and TRBJ1-5, with D perhaps TRBD1 (6 bases). This CDR3 region has 15 residues. Trimming cost V 6 bases and J 1 base, with 13 bases left between them. The germline V gene encodes CDR1 SGHVS and CDR2 FQNEAQ. CDR3 in amino acids: CASRLTGPSNQPQHF. In DNA form, the CDR3 reads TGTGCCAGCAGACTTACAGGGCCCAGCAATCAGCCCCAGCATTTT. The entire variable domain, with the rest obtained from reference TRBV7-8 and TRBJ1-5, is as follows: GAGVSQSPRYKVAKRGQDVALRCDPISGHVSLFWYQQALGQGPEFLTYFQNEAQLDKSGLPSDRFFAERPEGSVSTLKIQRTQQEDSAVYLCASRLTGPSNQPQHFGDGTRLSIL.

V usage is TRBV18 and J usage is TRBJ1-2, with D uncertain. CDR1 KGHSH and CDR2 LQKENI come from the germline V gene. The CDR3 extends over 16 amino acids. Between the trimmed V and J ends, which lost 0 bases and 6 bases, there was a span of 17 bases. CDR3 sequence (DNA): TGTGCCAGCTCACCACCGGGTCTGGCAGGCCTGAATGGCTACACCTTC. Its protein product is CASSPPGLAGLNGYTF.

This rearrangement joins TRBV28 to TRBJ2-3; possibly TRBD2 for D (5 bases). This CDR3 has 12 residues. The V end was cut by 7 bases, the J end by 7 bases, with 12 bases between. Per germline, CDR1 MDHEN and CDR2 SYDVKM. The CDR3 loop reads CASNGGVNTQYF. The CDR3 DNA reads TGTGCCAGCAACGGAGGAGTCAATACGCAGTATTTT.

CDR3 region: CASRTDRGRTTEAFF. The DNA of the CDR3 is TGTGCCAGTAGAACCGACAGGGGGAGGACCACTGAAGCTTTCTTT. The V gene is TRBV19, the J gene TRBJ1-1, with 9 bases fitting TRBD1. The ends lost 6 bases at V and 4 bases at J; junction bases unmatched: 9. Germline V gene data show CDR1 as LNHDA and CDR2 as SQIVND (reference sequence). The CDR3 runs 15 residues.